This T cell receptor (beta chain) was observed in a study of human T cells and chemical hapten exposure. Overall study: The upper back received 0.01% DPC by patch testing, with results read at 6 days. TCR yield per sample varied, mainly due to pooled library volumes. The study enrolled mostly female patients with alopecia areata, totalis or universalis. General study results and limits: High-frequency TCRs, those above 1 in 1000, stayed the same after DPC sensitization.

Documented time point: patch test 1, 2 weeks after DPC sensitization. The treatment was: therapeutic diphenylcyclopropenone sensitization with weekly scalp DPC. The CDR3 runs to 17 residues. Unmatched junction bases numbered 8, after V lost 6 bases and J lost 0 bases. Germline lookup yields CDR1 SNHLY and CDR2 FYNNEI. TCRdb reprocessed the RACE reads with MiXCR, giving one entry per CDR3 protein. The sample yields 150,000 to 200,000 distinct CDR3 sequences, roughly 15% seen once. The table lists this clonotype with many counts. Its cognate antigen is unknown. The sequence was obtained from a woman in her twenties or thirties with alopecia areata. Some clones in this sample may be carry-over from other donors' samples. The gene calls are TRBV2 and TRBJ1-3, with 10 bases fitting TRBD1. The sequences come from whole blood, collected in connection with sensitization to the hapten diphenylcyclopropenone (DPC). Here the CDR3 DNA reads TGTGCCAGCAGAGAGATGACAGGGGGCTTCTCTGGAAACACCATATATTTT. Its translation: CASREMTGGFSGNTIYF.